These 3 T cell receptor beta chains were all obtained from the same sample, sequenced in a study of blood T cells in healthy people across ages. Sample-barcoded 5' priming and a J-beta primer mix drove a second PCR of about 6 to 12 cycles. TCRdb re-called the 5' RACE reads with MiXCR, one entry per CDR3 protein. The sample has around 990,000 distinct CDR3 sequences; around two fifths are singletons. The sample was blood. The receptors shown here come from a man younger than 35 in good health.

Details on this clonotype: A much larger clonotype is one base distant, so this may be a read error. DNA of the CDR3: TGTGCCAGCAGTGTCAGGGGATTCAGCTATGGCTACACCTTC. It codes for CASSVRGFSYGYTF. The V gene is TRBV25-1, the J gene TRBJ1-2, with a tentative D call TRBD1 (6 bases). Germline values: CDR1 MGHDK, CDR2 SYGVNS. The CDR3 covers 14 residues. V was trimmed by 4 bases and J by 4 bases, leaving 13 bases between them.

For the CDR3, the DNA is TGTGCCAGCAGCCAAGAGGCAGGTTTAATGAACACTGAAGCTTTCTTT. Amino acid sequence: CASSQEAGLMNTEAFF. The V call is TRBV4-2, the J call TRBJ1-1; D is unclear. This CDR3 is built from 16 residues. CDR1 and CDR2 from the germline V gene are LGHNA and YNFKEQ. Trimming stripped 0 bases from V and 0 bases from J, with 11 bases between.

This clonotype was seen only a few times. The chain recombines TRBV6-2 or TRBV6-3 with TRBJ1-5, with D perhaps matching TRBD1 (6 bases). This CDR3 comprises 15 residues. The V end was cut by 0 bases, the J end by 7 bases, with 13 bases between. Germline V gene sequence: CDR1 MNHEY, CDR2 SVGEGT. The CDR3, as DNA: TGTGCCAGCAGTTACTCGACGGGGGCTTGGCAGCCCCAGCATTTT. This codes for CASSYSTGAWQPQHF.